The 26 T cell receptor beta chains in this list originate from one sample, sequenced in a study of CD8+ T cells in alopecia areata. The treatment is: oral pan-JAK inhibitor, 5-10 mg twice daily. As the sequencing template, cDNA was produced by extracting RNA and reverse transcribing it. Using immunoSEQ multiplex PCR, the repertoire was profiled, and TCRdb retains in-frame clones only, with some absent. The sample shows roughly 180,000 clones, about three fifths of them seen only once. The source was CD4+ T cells sorted from blood, collected at week 4, from a patient treated with tofacitinib. These receptors all stem from a human donor with alopecia areata.

The genes are TRBV6-5 and TRBJ2-1; D perhaps matches TRBD1 (6 bases). CDR1 is MNHEY and CDR2 is SVGAGI in the germline V gene. The V end was cut by 6 bases, the J end by 3 bases, with 6 bases between. The CDR3 covers 12 residues. The CDR3 is CASRDSYNEQFF. Written as DNA, the CDR3 is TGTGCCAGCAGGGACAGCTACAATGAGCAGTTCTTC.

This chain connects TRBV4-1 to TRBJ2-5; D gene unclear. The germline V and J ends were trimmed by 4 bases and 3 bases, with 12 bases remaining between them. Germline CDR1 reads MGHRA; CDR2 reads YSYEKL. This CDR3 has 14 amino acids. The CDR3 nucleotides read TGCGCCAGCAGCCCCCCGGGCCTCGAAGAGACCCAGTACTTC. Its translation: CASSPPGLEETQYF.

This clone was seen a few times. The V call is TRBV7-9, the J call TRBJ2-5; D unclear. CDR3 length: 13 amino acids. V was clipped by 7 bases and J by 2 bases, with 11 bases between them. The germline CDR1 and CDR2 sequences are SEHNR and FQNEAQ (reference sequence). The CDR3 loop is CASTPDSQETQYF. CDR3 nucleotide sequence: TGTGCCAGCACCCCGGATAGTCAAGAGACCCAGTACTTC.

This rearrangement joins TRBV29-1 to TRBJ1-6; D call uncertain. The CDR3 loop spans 12 amino acids. Germline V gives CDR1 SQVTM, CDR2 ANQGSEA. Trimming removed 6 bases at V and 7 bases at J, with 10 bases between. This CDR3 is CSVGQFNSPLHF. The CDR3 DNA reads TGCAGCGTAGGGCAGTTCAATTCACCCCTCCACTTT.

V gene TRBV29-1 combines with J gene TRBJ1-2, with 10 bases aligning to TRBD1. The CDR3 has 13 residues. CDR1 and CDR2 (germline): SQVTM, ANQGSEA. V was pared by 6 bases and J by 7 bases, with 8 bases of the junction left unmatched. The CDR3 loop is CSVPDRGRGGYTF. The CDR3 nucleotides read TGCAGCGTGCCTGACAGGGGGCGCGGTGGCTACACCTTC.

The V and J genes are TRBV30 and TRBJ2-5; no firm D call. This CDR3 is built from 14 residues. V was clipped by 5 bases and J by 6 bases, with 19 bases between them. The V gene's germline CDR1 is GTSNPN and CDR2 SVGIG (reference sequence). CDR3 nucleotides: TGTGCCTGGTCGAGCTTTGTGGGAAGGCAGACCCAGTACTTC. Its protein product is CAWSSFVGRQTQYF.

This chain uses TRBV29-1 with TRBJ2-5, with D unclear. CDR3 length equals 12 residues. The V and J ends lost 4 bases and 2 bases respectively, with 8 bases between them. Germline-derived CDR1 and CDR2 are SQVTM and ANQGSEA. Here the CDR3 reads CSVGRRQETQYF. Written as DNA, the CDR3 is TGCAGCGTTGGTCGGCGTCAAGAGACCCAGTACTTC.

The genes are TRBV6-5 and TRBJ2-7; unclear D gene. CDR3 length: 15 residues. V lost 0 bases, J lost 0 bases, and 9 bases lay in between. Germline CDR1 reads MNHEY; CDR2 reads SVGAGI. In DNA, the CDR3 is TGTGCCAGCAGTTACTCGAGAAGCGACTCCTACGAGCAGTACTTC. Its translation is CASSYSRSDSYEQYF.

Concerning this clone: Additional DNA sequences in this sample encode the identical CDR3. The chain uses TRBV20-1 and TRBJ2-5; unclear D gene. This CDR3 has 11 residues. The V end was cut by 1 base, the J end by 2 bases, with 2 bases between. Germline V gene lookup returns CDR1 DFQATT and CDR2 SNEGSKA (reference sequence). DNA of the CDR3: TGCAGTGCTAGAGTACAAGAGACCCAGTACTTC. It is translated as CSARVQETQYF.

The table lists this clone with a few counts. The chain's CDR3 is CASYNRGLGEEKLFF. The CDR3 DNA is TGTGCCAGTTACAACAGGGGTCTCGGCGAGGAAAAACTGTTTTTT. This rearrangement joins TRBV19 to TRBJ1-4; the match to TRBD1 covers 7 bases. J gave up 8 bases and V 8 bases, and 14 bases lay outside the gene matches. The CDR3 sequence is 15 residues long. CDR1 is LNHDA, CDR2 SQIVND, per germline (reference sequence).

The chain carries TRBV30 and TRBJ1-2; 9 bases agree with TRBD1. V lost 2 bases and J lost 4; bases outside the gene matches: 5. Germline-derived CDR1 and CDR2 are GTSNPN and SVGIG (reference sequence). There are 14 residues in the CDR3. The CDR3 DNA reads as TGTGCCTGGAGTATGGGGACAGGGTCCTATGGCTACACCTTC. This codes for CAWSMGTGSYGYTF.

For the CDR3, the DNA is TGTGCCAGCAGCGTCGACAGGCGAAACTCACCCCTCCACTTT. Protein: CASSVDRRNSPLHF. This chain uses TRBV9 with TRBJ1-6; maybe TRBD1 (6 bases). The CDR3 sequence is 14 residues long. With 2 bases removed from V and 10 bases from J, the gap between germline ends came to 13 bases. Looked up from germline, CDR1 is SGDLS and CDR2 is YYNGEE.

This chain's CDR3 is CATAQFPYNSPLHF. CDR3 DNA sequence: TGTGCCACCGCACAGTTTCCCTATAATTCACCCCTCCACTTT. This chain uses TRBV6-5 with TRBJ1-6; D gene uncertain. The CDR3 is 14 residues long. Trimming shortened V by 10 bases and J by 2 bases, and 12 bases separated the two germline ends. Looked up from germline, CDR1 is MNHEY and CDR2 is SVGAGI.

Comment on this clone: One junction end disagrees with the germline gene, perhaps due to a read error. V usage is TRBV30 and J usage is TRBJ1-1; TRBD1 matches at 7 bases. Germline CDR1 GTSNPN, CDR2 SVGIG (reference sequence). The CDR3 runs to 13 residues. The CDR3 DNA reads TGTGCCTGGAGCCTCTCCCGGGACAGCCATTCCCCTTTT. Translated, it gives CAWSLSRDSHSPF.

The chain links TRBV29-1 to TRBJ1-2; tentative D call: TRBD1 (5 bases). Germline CDR1 and CDR2: SQVTM and ANQGSEA. The CDR3 covers 13 residues. Trimming stripped 6 bases from V and 3 bases from J, with 14 bases between. In DNA, the CDR3 is TGCAGCGTACAGCCGGGGACGGACTATGGCTACACCTTC. Translation: CSVQPGTDYGYTF.

The chain links TRBV5-1 to TRBJ1-6, with D possibly being TRBD1 (6 bases). The ends were cut back, 7 bases at V and 0 bases at J, with 14 bases in the middle. Germline loops: CDR1 SGHRS, CDR2 YFSETQ. The CDR3 has 16 residues. The CDR3 here is CASSTRGSSYNSPLHF. In DNA, the CDR3 is TGCGCCAGCTCAACGAGGGGGAGCTCCTATAATTCACCCCTCCACTTT.

The chain couples TRBV15 to TRBJ1-5; D ambiguous. The CDR3 is 12 amino acids. The V end was cut by 3 bases, the J end by 6 bases, with 6 bases between. Germline V gene lookup returns CDR1 LNHNV and CDR2 YYDKDF (reference sequence). CDR3: CATSRSFQPQHF. The CDR3 bases are TGTGCCACCAGCAGGAGTTTTCAGCCCCAGCATTTT.

This chain's CDR3 is CASSQVGLDTGELFF. CDR3 sequence (DNA): TGCGCCAGCAGCCAAGTGGGGCTCGACACCGGGGAGCTGTTTTTT. The chain combines TRBV4-1 with TRBJ2-2; possible D gene TRBD1, 5 bases. This CDR3 is 15 amino acids long. Deletions cut 1 base from V and 3 bases from J, with 9 bases between. Germline V gene sequence: CDR1 MGHRA, CDR2 YSYEKL.

The V and J genes are TRBV27 and TRBJ2-5, with 7 bases lining up with TRBD2. Trimming at V came to 4 bases and at J to 6 bases, leaving 14 bases not matched to a gene. Looked up from germline, CDR1 is MNHEY and CDR2 is SMNVEV (reference sequence). The CDR3 is made up of 16 amino acids. CDR3 loop: CASSSPSSGAKKTQYF. CDR3 in DNA: TGTGCCAGCAGTTCCCCCTCCAGCGGGGCGAAAAAGACCCAGTACTTC.

The chain carries TRBV2 and TRBJ1-1; D might be TRBD1 (5 bases). V lost 4 bases to trimming and J lost 3 bases, with 12 bases between them. The CDR3 is 14 residues long. CDR1 and CDR2 (germline): SNHLY, FYNNEI. As DNA, the CDR3 is TGTGCCAGCAGTGGCCCGGCGGGGGACACTGAAGCTTTCTTT. This translates into CASSGPAGDTEAFF.

The chain recombines TRBV29-1 with TRBJ2-5; 12 bases map to TRBD2. CDR1 is SQVTM, CDR2 ANQGSEA, per germline. The V gene end was trimmed by 8 bases and the J gene end by 0 bases; junction bases not matched to a gene: 10. CDR3 length equals 16 residues. CDR3 amino acids: CSLRLAGALYQETQYF. The CDR3 nucleotides are TGCAGCTTAAGACTAGCGGGGGCGTTATACCAAGAGACCCAGTACTTC.

The chain is built from TRBV27 and TRBJ1-6; no clear D gene. The CDR3 has 13 amino acids. Trimming stripped 5 bases from V and 4 bases from J, with 6 bases between. The germline gives CDR1 MNHEY, CDR2 SMNVEV (reference sequence). Here the CDR3 reads CASSRQYNSPLHF. As DNA, the CDR3 is TGTGCCAGCAGTCGTCAGTATAATTCACCCCTCCACTTT.

J is TRBJ1-5 and V is TRBV2, with D hard to call. Between the trimmed V and J ends, which lost 4 bases and 0 bases, there was a span of 25 bases. The CDR3 runs to 20 residues. The germline V gene has CDR1 SNHLY and CDR2 FYNNEI. The CDR3 DNA follows: TGTGCCAGCAGTGTCATCGAACACCTCACCAGGTGGTATAGCAATCAGCCCCAGCATTTT. Translated, it gives CASSVIEHLTRWYSNQPQHF.

This chain joins TRBV7-2 and TRBJ2-3, with D perhaps TRBD1 or TRBD2 (5 bases each). The CDR3 has 16 amino acids. Germline V lookup: CDR1 SGHTA, CDR2 FQGNSA. V was clipped by 5 bases and J by 2 bases, with 17 bases between them. Written as DNA, the CDR3 is TGTGCCAGCAGCGAACCCCTGGGGGATAACACAGATACGCAGTATTTT. Its protein is CASSEPLGDNTDTQYF.

The chain recombines TRBV13 with TRBJ2-6, with D hard to call. CDR1 and CDR2 from the germline V gene are PRHDT and FYEKMQ (reference sequence). The V end was cut by 6 bases, the J end by 1 base, with 4 bases between. CDR3 length: 13 amino acids. CDR3 nucleotide sequence: TGTGCCAGCAGTCGGTCTGGGGCCAACGTCCTGACTTTC. Translating it yields CASSRSGANVLTF.

There are a few counts of this clone. The chain uses TRBV29-1 and TRBJ2-3, with no clear D. Trimming left V 4 bases short and J 4 bases short, with 9 bases between. The CDR3 runs 12 residues. The germline V gene encodes CDR1 SQVTM and CDR2 ANQGSEA. DNA for the CDR3: TGCAGCGTTGTAGATGGGGCAGATACGCAGTATTTT. It yields the protein CSVVDGADTQYF.